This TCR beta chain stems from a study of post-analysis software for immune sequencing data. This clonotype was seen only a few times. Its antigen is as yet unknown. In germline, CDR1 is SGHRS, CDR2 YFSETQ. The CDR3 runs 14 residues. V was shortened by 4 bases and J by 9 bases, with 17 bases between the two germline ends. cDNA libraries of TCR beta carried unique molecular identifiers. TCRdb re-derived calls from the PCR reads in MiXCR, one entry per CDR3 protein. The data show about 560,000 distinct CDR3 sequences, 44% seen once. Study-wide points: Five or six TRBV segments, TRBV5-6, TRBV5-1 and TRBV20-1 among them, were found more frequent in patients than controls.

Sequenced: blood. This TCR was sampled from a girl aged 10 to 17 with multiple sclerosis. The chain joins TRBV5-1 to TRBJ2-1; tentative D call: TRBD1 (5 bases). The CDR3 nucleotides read TGCGCCAGCAGCGAAACGACAGCCGGCAGTGAGCAGTTCTTC. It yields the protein CASSETTAGSEQFF.